The clone carrying this T cell receptor (beta chain) was observed a handful of times. The V gene's germline CDR1 is SQVTM and CDR2 ANQGSEA. The CDR3 totals 14 residues. The TCR beta repertoire was assessed by survey-level immunoSEQ sequencing. Produced via immunoSEQ multiplex PCR; TCRdb's table is partial and in-frame only. The sample consists of some 70,000 clones, roughly 95% of them appearing once. The sample was PBMCs. The origin of this receptor is a man aged 35 to 55 with rheumatoid arthritis. The J gene is TRBJ1-1, the V gene TRBV29-1, with D uncertain. CDR3 amino acids: CSAFSAVMNTEAFF. As DNA, the CDR3 is TGCAGTGCGTTCTCAGCAGTTATGAACACTGAAGCTTTCTTT.